This T cell receptor (beta chain) is from a study of T cell repertoires in cytomegalovirus infection. Overall study results and limits: Summed frequency of shared TCR beta families picked out CMV carriers who also had the relevant HLA.

TCRdb fed the reads into MiXCR, producing one record per CDR3 protein. The sample records approximately 550,000 distinct CDR3 sequences, more than 15% being singletons. This clonotype was counted only a few times. Its antigen remains unknown. This CDR3 is built from 13 residues. Germline V lookup: CDR1 SGHTA, CDR2 FQGTGA. V shed 5 bases and J shed 8 bases, with 15 bases lying between them. Source material: CD8+ T cells from PBMCs. The gene calls are TRBV7-3 and TRBJ1-2, with D uncertain. The sequence was collected from a human donor in good health (CMV status not recorded). Some clones in this sample may be carry-over from other donors' samples. The CDR3 nucleotides read TGTGCCAGCAGCCCGGCCCCGGGCGGCGGCTACACCTTC. Amino acid sequence: CASSPAPGGGYTF. Combining the CDR3 with reference TRBV7-3 and TRBJ1-2 gives the whole variable domain GAGVSQTPSNKVTEKGKYVELRCDPISGHTALYWYRQSLGQGPEFLIYFQGTGAADDSGLPNDRFFAVRPEGSVSTLKIQRTERGDSAVYLCASSPAPGGGYTFGSGTRLTVV.